The clone carrying this T cell receptor (beta chain) was detected ten times or more. The antigen remains undetermined. The germline gives CDR1 LNHNV, CDR2 YYDKDF (reference sequence). CDR3 length: 15 residues. With 5 bases clipped from V and 4 bases from J, the junction kept 8 bases outside the gene matches. The sample belongs to a study of blood T cells in healthy people across ages. Study-level information: There was about one barcoded beta molecule captured by template switching per two T cells. Study results and limitations: Measured against age, TCR beta diversity per million T cells decreased in a roughly linear manner.

The authors ran a second PCR of 7 to 11 cycles using a sample-barcoded 5' primer and a J-beta primer mix. One entry per CDR3 protein, called by TCRdb with MiXCR from the 5' RACE reads. The sample contains about 1.7 million distinct CDR3 sequences, under 30% of which appear only once. This receptor was obtained from a young woman in good health. V usage is TRBV15 and J usage is TRBJ2-1; 7 nucleotides align to TRBD2. Sequencing used blood. This CDR3 reads CATSPSGLEYNEQFF. Written as DNA, the CDR3 is TGTGCCACCAGCCCTAGCGGCCTGGAATACAATGAGCAGTTCTTC.